These 2 T cell receptor beta chains came from one sample sequenced in a study of T cells in localized non-small cell lung cancer. Clones were sequenced by immunoSEQ multiplex PCR, and TCRdb holds only the in-frame ones, with some missing. The profile shows 78,000 or so clones, 80% to 90% of them singletons. This material consisted of peripheral blood, taken before any cancer treatment. These receptors all stem from a man aged 35 to 69 with stage I lung adenocarcinoma.

The chain joins TRBV19 to TRBJ1-2; D might be TRBD1 (6 bases). The CDR3 covers 14 residues. Germline loops: CDR1 LNHDA, CDR2 SQIVND (reference sequence). V was pared by 0 bases and J by 8 bases, with 13 bases between. As DNA, the CDR3 is TGTGCCAGTAGTATAGACAGGGGATCGGTCGGCTACACCTTC. It yields the protein CASSIDRGSVGYTF.

The V and J genes are TRBV18 and TRBJ1-4, with D unclear. CDR1 and CDR2 from the germline V gene are KGHSH and LQKENI. Trimming shortened V by 3 bases and J by 6 bases, and 8 bases separated the two germline ends. This CDR3 spans 13 amino acids. The CDR3 protein is CASSPASDEKLFF. CDR3 DNA sequence: TGTGCCAGCTCACCGGCAAGCGATGAAAAACTGTTTTTT.